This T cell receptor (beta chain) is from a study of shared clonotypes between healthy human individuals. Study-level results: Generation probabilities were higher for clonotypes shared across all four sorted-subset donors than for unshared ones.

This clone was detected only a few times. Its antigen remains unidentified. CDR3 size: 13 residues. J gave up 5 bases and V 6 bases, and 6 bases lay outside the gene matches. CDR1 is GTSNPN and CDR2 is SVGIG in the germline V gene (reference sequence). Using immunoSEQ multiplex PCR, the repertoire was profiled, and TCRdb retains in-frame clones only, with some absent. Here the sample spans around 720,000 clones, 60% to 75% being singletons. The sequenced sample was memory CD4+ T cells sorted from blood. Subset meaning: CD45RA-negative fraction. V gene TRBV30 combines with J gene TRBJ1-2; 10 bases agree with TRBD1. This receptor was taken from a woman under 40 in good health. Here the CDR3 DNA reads TGTGCCTGCCGGGACAGGGGTGCTTATGGCTACACCTTC. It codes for CACRDRGAYGYTF. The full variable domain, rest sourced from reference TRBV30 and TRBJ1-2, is SQTIHQWPATLVQPVGSPLSLECTVEGTSNPNLYWYRQAAGRGLQLLFYSVGIGQISSEVPQNLSASRPQDRQFILSSKKLLLSDSGFYLCACRDRGAYGYTFGSGTRLTVV.